A selection of T cell receptor beta chains follows, all from one sample in a study of beta chain features in type 1 diabetes. Profiled with immunoSEQ multiplex PCR; TCRdb holds only in-frame clones, not every one. The table has 150,000 to 190,000 clones, around 10% seen once. Sequenced input: central memory CD4+ T cells from blood. All receptors derive from a man aged 25-40 years with type 1 diabetes. CDR3s include the opening cysteine and the closing phenylalanine or tryptophan. Fields, in order: V gene, J gene, D gene, clone size, CDR3 protein, CDR3 DNA. The D gene is left open where the match is weak. Size values are once, few and many counts, or a class for expanded clones, and some rows have none.

TRBV30	TRBJ2-6	TRBD1	many	CAWSTTWDRTTSGANVLTF	TGTGCCTGGAGTACTACCTGGGACAGAACTACCTCTGGGGCCAACGTCCTGACTTTC
TRBV4-1	TRBJ2-3	TRBD2	few	CASSQAFLAEAGDTQYF	TGCGCCAGCAGCCAAGCTTTTCTAGCGGAAGCAGGAGATACGCAGTATTTT
TRBV12-2	TRBJ2-3	.	.	CASRLVAGGGTQYF	TGTGCAAGTCGCTTAGTAGCGGGAGGCGGTACGCAGTATTTT
TRBV5-4	TRBJ2-7	TRBD1	.	CASSLLDRVDEQYF	TGTGCCAGCAGCTTGCTGGACAGGGTCGACGAGCAGTACTTC
TRBV28	TRBJ2-5	.	once	CASRTITETQYF	TGTGCCAGCAGGACTATTACGGAGACCCAGTACTTC
TRBV5-6	TRBJ2-3	TRBD1	few	CASSFTGVPDTQYF	TGTGCCAGCAGCTTTACAGGGGTCCCCGATACGCAGTATTTT
TRBV5-1	TRBJ1-3	.	many	CASSLAGYGNTIYF	TGCGCCAGCAGCTTGGCAGGTTATGGAAACACCATATATTTT
TRBV15	TRBJ2-1	.	.	CATSRELLGQYYNEQFF	TGTGCCACCAGCAGGGAACTTCTCGGACAGTACTACAATGAGCAGTTCTTC
TRBV10-3	TRBJ2-7	TRBD1	few	CAISESTWDSSYEQYF	TGTGCCATCAGTGAGTCGACTTGGGACAGCTCCTACGAGCAGTACTTC
TRBV7-2	TRBJ2-2	.	.	CASSPGGKTGELFF	TGTGCCAGCAGCCCTGGGGGGAAAACCGGGGAGCTGTTTTTT
TRBV7-9	TRBJ2-7	.	.	CASSLIKEAYEQYF	TGTGCCAGCAGCTTAATCAAAGAGGCCTACGAGCAGTACTTC
TRBV7-9	TRBJ2-3	TRBD2	few	CASSGLLAGVQDTQYF	TGTGCCAGCAGCGGATTACTAGCGGGAGTACAAGATACGCAGTATTTT
TRBV5-6	TRBJ2-1	.	.	CASSPRDIDGEQFF	TGTGCCAGCAGCCCCCGGGACATCGATGGTGAGCAGTTCTTC
TRBV20-1	TRBJ1-1	.	.	CSAIYRGAFF	TGCAGTGCAATTTACCGGGGAGCTTTCTTT
TRBV21-1	TRBJ1-2	.	.	CASSLDRYLSNYGYTF	TGTGCCAGCAGCCTCGACAGATATCTTTCTAACTATGGCTACACCTTC
TRBV7-6	TRBJ2-1	TRBD2	.	CASSSSTSGSLRSYNEQFF	TGTGCCAGCAGCTCGTCCACTAGCGGGTCCCTCCGCTCCTACAATGAGCAGTTCTTC
TRBV9	TRBJ2-1	TRBD2	.	CASSAQTSGALGEQFF	TGTGCCAGCAGCGCCCAGACTAGCGGTGCGCTCGGTGAGCAGTTCTTC
TRBV7-9	TRBJ2-2	.	.	CASSLYIASLTGELFF	TGTGCCAGCAGCTTATACATAGCTAGCCTCACCGGGGAGCTGTTTTTT
TRBV29-1	TRBJ2-4	TRBD1	few	CSGQGENIQYF	TGCAGTGGACAGGGGGAAAACATTCAGTACTTC
TRBV4-3	TRBJ1-3	.	few	CASSQERTYGNTIYF	TGCGCCAGCAGCCAAGAGAGAACGTATGGAAACACCATATATTTT
TRBV2	TRBJ1-5	.	few	CASSRGADSNQPQHF	TGTGCCAGCTCCCGTGGGGCGGATAGCAATCAGCCCCAGCATTTT
TRBV4-1	TRBJ2-7	TRBD2	few	CASSRGLVDYEQYF	TGCGCCAGCAGCCGAGGACTAGTGGACTACGAGCAGTACTTC
TRBV30	TRBJ2-3	TRBD2	.	CAWGAGYTDTQYF	TGTGCCTGGGGAGCGGGATACACAGATACGCAGTATTTT
TRBV29-1	TRBJ2-7	TRBD2	.	CSVEAGRGVGEQYF	TGCAGCGTTGAAGCGGGGAGGGGAGTCGGCGAGCAGTACTTC
TRBV5-6	TRBJ2-5	TRBD1	few	CASSFITTGLETQYF	TGTGCCAGCAGCTTTATAACGACAGGGTTAGAGACCCAGTACTTC
TRBV2	TRBJ2-5	.	.	CASKGEGGTQYF	TGTGCCAGCAAGGGGGAGGGGGGGACCCAGTACTTC
TRBV2	TRBJ2-2	.	.	CASTWRSNTGELFF	TGTGCCAGCACCTGGCGGTCGAACACCGGGGAGCTGTTTTTT
TRBV21-1	TRBJ2-7	.	few	CASGGDMDYEQYF	TGTGCCAGCGGTGGAGATATGGATTACGAGCAGTACTTC
TRBV7-6	TRBJ1-1	.	.	CASSLVGGNGGEAFF	TGTGCCAGCAGCTTAGTTGGCGGGAACGGTGGTGAAGCTTTCTTT
TRBV7-2	TRBJ2-7	TRBD2	few	CASSLRQAGNREQYF	TGTGCCAGCAGCTTAAGGCAAGCGGGAAATAGGGAGCAGTACTTC
TRBV11-2	TRBJ1-1	.	few	CASSRFPGVLEPEAFF	TGTGCCAGCAGCCGATTTCCAGGTGTCCTGGAACCTGAAGCTTTCTTT
TRBV30	TRBJ1-3	TRBD1	few	CAWSRTGGTGNTIYF	TGTGCCTGGAGCAGGACAGGGGGAACGGGAAACACCATATATTTT
TRBV20-1	TRBJ1-3	.	.	CSAGGTQTIYF	TGCAGTGCGGGAGGGACCCAAACCATATATTTT
TRBV5-1	TRBJ2-5	TRBD2	many	CASSYSGQGETQYF	TGCGCCAGCAGCTATAGCGGGCAGGGTGAGACCCAGTACTTC
TRBV6-4	TRBJ1-2	.	few	CASSDSGQTHYGYTF	TGTGCCAGCAGTGACTCGGGGCAGACACACTATGGCTACACCTTC
TRBV15	TRBJ2-7	TRBD2	few	CATSRDLAENYEQYF	TGTGCCACCAGCAGAGATCTAGCGGAAAACTACGAGCAGTACTTC
TRBV29-1	TRBJ2-5	.	.	CSVGGVQETQYF	TGCAGCGTTGGGGGGGTACAAGAGACCCAGTACTTC
TRBV5-4	TRBJ1-1	.	few	CASSETPRGNTEAFF	TGTGCCAGCAGCGAGACCCCACGGGGGAACACTGAAGCTTTCTTT
TRBV19	TRBJ2-3	.	.	CASSSGWQRSTDTQYF	TGTGCCAGTAGTAGCGGTTGGCAGCGTAGCACAGATACGCAGTATTTT
TRBV7-2	TRBJ2-1	TRBD1	few	CASSPRQGYIEQFF	TGTGCCAGCAGCCCAAGACAGGGCTACATTGAGCAGTTCTTC
TRBV27	TRBJ2-7	TRBD1	few	CASTIATGGRREQYF	TGTGCCAGCACCATAGCCACAGGGGGTCGTAGAGAGCAGTACTTC